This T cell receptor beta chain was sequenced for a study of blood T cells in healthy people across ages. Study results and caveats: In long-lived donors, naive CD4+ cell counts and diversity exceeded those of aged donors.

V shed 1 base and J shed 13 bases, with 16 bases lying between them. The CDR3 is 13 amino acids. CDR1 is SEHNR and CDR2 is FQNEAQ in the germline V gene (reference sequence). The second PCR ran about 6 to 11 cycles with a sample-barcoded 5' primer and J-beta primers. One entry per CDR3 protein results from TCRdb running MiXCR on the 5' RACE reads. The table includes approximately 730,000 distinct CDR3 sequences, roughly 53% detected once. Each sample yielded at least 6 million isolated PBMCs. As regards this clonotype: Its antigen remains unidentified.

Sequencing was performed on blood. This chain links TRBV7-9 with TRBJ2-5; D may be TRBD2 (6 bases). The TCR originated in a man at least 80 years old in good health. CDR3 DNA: TGTGCCAGCAGCTTAGGTCAGGGAGGCAGCCTGTACTTC. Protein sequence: CASSLGQGGSLYF.